This passage covers 23 T cell receptor beta chains from one sample sequenced in a study of blood T cell repertoires in COVID-19 (TCRdb year 2020). Receptors were amplified or captured by the immunoSEQ multiplex PCR assay. TCRdb mirrors the immuneACCESS table, restricted to in-frame sequences. Some clones are absent from its copies; in checked studies, under half trace to an unresolved V gene, and the reason for the others is unknown. The sample includes 100,000 or so clones, with approximately 76% observed a single time. Approximately 19% of the sample comes from the top ten. The sample taken for sequencing was peripheral blood. Receptor source: a woman aged 70-85 years with acute or convalescent COVID-19.

The CDR3 region is CASSPQGAGSTEAFF. CDR3 DNA sequence: TGTGCCAGCAGCCCCCAGGGGGCGGGTAGCACTGAAGCTTTCTTT. The chain employs TRBV11-2 and TRBJ1-1, with 8 positions matching TRBD1. The CDR3 runs to 15 residues. Per the germline V gene, CDR1 is SGHAT and CDR2 is FQNNGV. Trimming cost V 5 bases and J 4 bases; bases outside gene matches: 9.

This chain connects TRBV9 to TRBJ2-3; 7 positions match TRBD2. The V gene's germline CDR1 is SGDLS and CDR2 YYNGEE. This CDR3 is 17 amino acids long. V lost 2 bases and J lost 0; bases outside the gene matches: 9. CDR3 DNA: TGTGCCAGCAGCGTGTCGAGGACTAGGACTAGCACAGATACGCAGTATTTT. Translation gives CASSVSRTRTSTDTQYF.

J is TRBJ2-1 and V is TRBV11-3, with TRBD2 as a possible D gene (6 bases). Deletions cut 3 bases from V and 9 bases from J, with 18 bases between. This CDR3 spans 15 amino acids. Germline lookup yields CDR1 SGHNT and CDR2 YENEEA. The CDR3 region is CASSLIRGEQGEQFF. In nucleotides, the CDR3 is TGTGCCAGCAGCTTGATCCGCGGGGAGCAGGGTGAGCAGTTCTTC.

The J gene is TRBJ2-5, the V gene TRBV5-5; 9 nucleotides match TRBD2. The CDR3 has 16 amino acids. J was trimmed by 5 bases and V by 3 bases; bases with no gene match: 11. CDR1 is SGHKS, CDR2 YYEKEE, per germline (reference sequence). The CDR3 DNA follows: TGTGCCAGCAGCTCGCCGCGGGGGGGCGGTCGGGAGACCCAGTACTTC. Amino acids: CASSSPRGGGRETQYF.

This rearrangement joins TRBV30 to TRBJ1-1; D unclear. CDR3 length: 11 amino acids. Germline V lookup: CDR1 GTSNPN, CDR2 SVGIG (reference sequence). V gave up 2 bases and J gave up 8 bases, with 9 bases separating them. In nucleotides, the CDR3 is TGTGCCTGGAGTTGGAACAGAGAAGCTTTCTTT. Protein: CAWSWNREAFF.

The chain carries TRBV6-4 and TRBJ1-1; D unresolved. The CDR3 is 13 residues long. Germline V lookup: CDR1 MRHNA, CDR2 SNTAGT. Trimming cost V 0 bases and J 6 bases, with 8 bases left between them. The CDR3 nucleotides are TGTGCCAGCAGTGACTCGGGGAGCCCTGAAGCTTTCTTT. It translates to CASSDSGSPEAFF.

The rearrangement joins TRBV5-4 to TRBJ1-2, with D unclear. The length of the CDR3 is 14 residues. Germline V gene data show CDR1 as SGHNT and CDR2 as YYREEE (reference sequence). Between the trimmed V and J ends, which lost 2 bases and 5 bases, there was a span of 13 bases. CDR3 loop: CASSFGTQRYGYTF. The CDR3 nucleotides read TGTGCCAGCAGCTTTGGTACCCAGAGGTATGGCTACACCTTC.

The chain combines TRBV5-1 with TRBJ2-7, with a weak D call TRBD1 (6 bases). The CDR3 loop spans 14 amino acids. Trimming left V 3 bases short and J 3 bases short, with 13 bases between. Germline CDR1 and CDR2: SGHRS and YFSETQ. The CDR3 region has the DNA TGCGCCAGCAGCTCTCCTGGACAGCTCTACGAGCAGTACTTC. Translated, it gives CASSSPGQLYEQYF.

The chain combines TRBV2 with TRBJ2-3, with D perhaps matching TRBD2 (7 bases). Trimming stripped 4 bases from V and 6 bases from J, with 14 bases between. This CDR3 region has 14 residues. Germline V gene data show CDR1 as SNHLY and CDR2 as FYNNEI. The CDR3 here is CASSVGGARDTQYF. As DNA, the CDR3 is TGTGCCAGCAGTGTAGGGGGGGCAAGGGATACGCAGTATTTT.

The chain employs TRBV11-2 and TRBJ2-5; maybe TRBD1 (5 bases). The CDR3 runs 14 residues. The V gene lost 1 base and the J gene lost 5 bases, with 11 bases spanning the gap. CDR1 SGHAT and CDR2 FQNNGV come from the germline V gene. DNA for the CDR3: TGTGCCAGCAGCTTAGGGGGCACTCCGGAGACCCAGTACTTC. Residues: CASSLGGTPETQYF.

V is TRBV29-1 and J is TRBJ2-4; D unresolved. Trimming cost V 1 base and J 6 bases, with 10 bases left between them. There are 13 residues in the CDR3. CDR1 and CDR2 from the germline V gene are SQVTM and ANQGSEA. The CDR3 DNA reads TGCAGCGTTGAAGGGCAGTATGGAAACATTCAGTACTTC. Its translation is CSVEGQYGNIQYF.

The chain uses TRBV6-2 or TRBV6-3 and TRBJ1-5; a weak D match, TRBD1 (5 bases). The CDR3 spans 14 residues. CDR1 and CDR2 (germline): MNHEY, SVGEGT. With 5 bases removed from V and 0 bases from J, the gap between germline ends came to 8 bases. The CDR3 reads CASSGQYSNQPQHF. CDR3 DNA: TGTGCCAGCAGTGGACAATATAGCAATCAGCCCCAGCATTTT.

The V and J genes are TRBV6-4 and TRBJ1-5; the match to TRBD1 covers 8 bases. The CDR3 runs 15 residues. CDR1 and CDR2 from the germline V gene are MRHNA and SNTAGT. V was pared by 5 bases and J by 4 bases, with 7 bases of the junction left unmatched. CDR3 residues: CASSPTGGGNQPQHF. DNA for the CDR3: TGTGCCAGCAGTCCCACAGGGGGAGGAAATCAGCCCCAGCATTTT.

This chain connects TRBV2 to TRBJ2-2; D is possibly TRBD2 (6 bases). CDR3 length equals 14 residues. Trimming removed 6 bases from V and 2 bases from J, with 10 bases in between. Germline V gene lookup returns CDR1 SNHLY and CDR2 FYNNEI. The CDR3 sequence is CASRGRGNTGELFF. CDR3 bases: TGTGCCAGCAGGGGGCGGGGAAACACCGGGGAGCTGTTTTTT.

This rearrangement joins TRBV12-3 or TRBV12-4 to TRBJ1-1; 7 bases are a match to TRBD1. Trimming cost V 3 bases and J 5 bases; bases outside gene matches: 3. The CDR3 consists of 13 residues. CDR3 amino acids: CASSLTGRTEAFF. CDR3 DNA sequence: TGTGCCAGCAGTTTGACAGGGCGTACTGAAGCTTTCTTT.

The sample holds one count of this clone. J is TRBJ1-4 and V is TRBV29-1, with unresolved D. V was cut by 6 bases and J by 10 bases, with 15 bases left in between. The length of the CDR3 is 12 residues. The germline CDR1 and CDR2 sequences are SQVTM and ANQGSEA. The CDR3 sequence: CSVNGREGKLFF. The CDR3 region has the DNA TGCAGCGTAAACGGCCGAGAGGGAAAACTGTTTTTT.

In this sample, this clone turned up once. The chain combines TRBV28 with TRBJ1-3; the D gene is possibly TRBD1 (6 bases). This CDR3 is built from 15 residues. Germline CDR1 reads MDHEN; CDR2 reads SYDVKM. The V end lost 7 bases, the J end lost 4 bases, and 17 bases lay between the germline ends. CDR3 protein: CASTLGAGRGNTIYF. CDR3 nucleotides: TGTGCCAGCACTTTGGGGGCAGGGCGCGGAAACACCATATATTTT.

This chain joins TRBV7-2 and TRBJ2-1, with D perhaps TRBD1 (5 bases). CDR3 size: 14 residues. Per germline, CDR1 SGHTA and CDR2 FQGNSA. Trimming stripped 1 base from V and 6 bases from J, with 10 bases between. Here the CDR3 reads CASSLVGAGNEQFF. As DNA, the CDR3 is TGTGCCAGCAGCTTAGTAGGGGCCGGCAATGAGCAGTTCTTC.

This chain joins TRBV5-5 and TRBJ1-3; TRBD1 aligns across 8 bases. This CDR3 contains 14 residues. The ends lost 6 bases at V and 0 bases at J; junction bases unmatched: 2. Germline-derived CDR1 and CDR2 are SGHKS and YYEKEE (reference sequence). In DNA form, the CDR3 reads TGTGCCAGCACGGGACAGGTCTCTGGAAACACCATATATTTT. Amino acids: CASTGQVSGNTIYF.

The chain joins TRBV5-6 to TRBJ1-2; D gene ambiguous. V lost 6 bases and J 3 bases, leaving 15 bases between the germline ends. This CDR3 is built from 14 residues. CDR1 is SGHDT and CDR2 is YYEEEE in the germline V gene. The DNA for the CDR3 is TGTGCCAGCACCGGAGGATTATACGACTATGGCTACACCTTC. Its translation is CASTGGLYDYGYTF.

This clone was counted only a few times. The J gene is TRBJ2-1, the V gene TRBV5-4; 8 bases agree with TRBD2. The trim removed 0 bases at V and 1 base at J, leaving 12 bases unmatched. CDR1 is SGHNT, CDR2 YYREEE, per germline (reference sequence). The CDR3 is made up of 19 amino acids. In DNA form, the CDR3 reads TGTGCCAGCAGCTTGGCGATTGTGAGCGGGGGAGCATCCTACAATGAGCAGTTCTTC. It encodes CASSLAIVSGGASYNEQFF.

The chain recombines TRBV27 with TRBJ2-1, with 8 bases that match TRBD1. The CDR3 covers 15 residues. Germline V lookup: CDR1 MNHEY, CDR2 SMNVEV (reference sequence). V was clipped by 5 bases and J by 3 bases; unmatched bases: 6. The CDR3 nucleotides are TGTGCCAGCAGTCCCAGGACAGGGAACTACAATGAGCAGTTCTTC. Amino acid sequence: CASSPRTGNYNEQFF.

The chain has TRBV18 and TRBJ2-1; D not certain. Germline V CDR1 and CDR2: KGHSH, LQKENI. The ends were cut back, 4 bases at V and 7 bases at J, with 20 bases in the middle. CDR3 length: 16 amino acids. The CDR3 sequence: CASSLNSGYQDNEQFF. Here the CDR3 DNA reads TGTGCCAGCTCACTTAATTCAGGATATCAAGATAATGAGCAGTTCTTC.